The entry that follows covers one T cell receptor (beta chain) sequence. Its target is unknown. Sorted-subset replicate PCRs used around 200 ng of genomic DNA. This amount corresponded to 30,000 to 35,000 T cell genomes. TCRdb's table, derived via immunoSEQ multiplex PCR, lists solely in-frame clones and lacks some. The top ten hold roughly 0.13% of the sample, which has millions of clones, approximately 94% seen once. The sample is drawn from a study of shared clonotypes between healthy human individuals. Study background: Three plates each covered CD4 naive and memory; CD8 naive two, CD8 memory one. Findings of the study overall: Around 5% was the fraction of naive CD4 clonotypes found shared across four donors. Unshared clonotypes carried lower generation probabilities than those common to all four donors.

Trimming removed 6 bases from V and 4 bases from J; junction bases left unmatched: 4. This CDR3 has 13 residues. The germline V gene has CDR1 MNHNY and CDR2 SVGAGI (reference sequence). The J gene is TRBJ2-5, the V gene TRBV6-6, with 8 bases aligning to TRBD2. The sequencing input was naive CD4+ T cells sorted from blood. Stated subset: CD45RA+ positively selected. The TCR was taken from a man aged 18 to 29 in good health. The CDR3 sequence: CASRPAGGETQYF. DNA for the CDR3: TGTGCCAGCAGGCCCGCGGGGGGAGAGACCCAGTACTTC.